A selection of T cell receptor beta chains follows, all from one sample in a study of PD-L1 blockade in urothelial cancer. Using immunoSEQ multiplex PCR, the repertoire was profiled, and TCRdb retains in-frame clones only, with some absent. The table lists around 1,800 clones, roughly a third of them singletons. This material consisted of tumor tissue, taken before atezolizumab (anti-PD-L1) treatment. The origin of the receptors is a man between 60 and 75 years old with urothelial cancer. Both conserved end residues are trimmed from each CDR3. A D gene is named only where the DNA matches it firmly.

-	TRBV11-3	ASSFGATNEKLF
-	TRBV19	ASSMQGNYGYT
TRBD1	TRBV5-1	ASSDGQGAQGYT
TRBD2	TRBV18	ASSPPGLAGPDTQY
TRBD1	TRBV19	ASSIRRGQGGEKLF
-	TRBV10-1	ASHPPADLYSYGYT
-	TRBV19	ASSIAGSSYNEQF
-	TRBV30	ANSRGGSYEQY
TRBD2	TRBV6-7	ASSESGGRVSYEQY
-	TRBV30	AWSVKLQNSPLH
-	TRBV9	ASSVALVNIEAF
TRBD1	TRBV29-1	SVERTGGGTEAF
TRBD2	TRBV11-3	ASSPQRLAGGGNEQF
-	TRBV6-8	ASRDPAGNTIY
TRBD2	TRBV4-1	ASSQGGGSGELF
TRBD1	TRBV5-1	ASSLEGAEADTQY
-	TRBV7-4	ASSPGGNTEAF
TRBD2	TRBV6-8	ASSQRGSGGGDTQY
-	TRBV11-3	ASSLDAQHTGELF
-	TRBV19	ASSIGGFQETQY
TRBD1	TRBV9	ASSVAGQGRTEAF
TRBD2	TRBV12-5	ASGETSGGLYNEQF
-	TRBV6-8	ASIDTGTYTEAF
-	TRBV25-1	ASSTLGATEAF
TRBD1	TRBV19	ASSSRQGYGYT
-	TRBV11-3	ASSLTDYTDTQY
-	TRBV30	ASGLGTDTQY
TRBD2	TRBV4-1	ASSQDFSGGNEQF
-	TRBV28	ASSNGGPDEQF
-	TRBV19	ASRPMGGGYT
-	TRBV30	AWSVGRDQPQH
-	TRBV6-8	ASSSGGSGEGEQF
-	TRBV1	ASSHAGLASEQF
-	TRBV15	ATSRSVGGVTGELF
-	TRBV12-5	ASGPRVEKLF
TRBD1	TRBV11-3	ASSFGQGYTEAF
TRBD2	TRBV14	ASSPLGLAGNNEQF
TRBD1	TRBV28	ASSSGQGNNQPQH
-	TRBV9	ASSPGLRYEQY
TRBD1	TRBV6-7	ASKPPGQGVGSPLH
TRBD1	TRBV25-1	ASSGQGVDEQF
-	TRBV10-2	ASSEGPLPPQY
-	TRBV30	AWSVSGYNSPLH
TRBD1	TRBV10-2	ASSDRDYGYT
-	TRBV10-2	ASSEDSTIGELF
-	TRBV6-8	ASSYGRSGANVLT
TRBD2	TRBV6-9	ASSLLLAGGDNEQF
TRBD1	TRBV9	ASSVEAGQGNVGGTQY
TRBD1	TRBV28	ASSPPTGVNEKLF
-	TRBV6-8	ASSYSARTRADTQY
TRBD1	TRBV11-3	ASSHATGGSTDTQY
-	TRBV10-3	ASRLHANSNQPQH
-	TRBV28	ASSFRRGPTHNEQF